This TCR beta chain originates from a study of OX40 agonist ivuxolimab in advanced cancers. The overall study: A male proportion of 82.7% was recorded, with mean age approximately 57 years and range about 20 to 90. Among those treated, three patients had partial responses, one with hepatocellular carcinoma and two with cutaneous melanoma.

Germline lookup yields CDR1 SNHLY and CDR2 FYNNEI. The ends lost 6 bases at V and 6 bases at J; junction bases unmatched: 5. The length of the CDR3 is 13 residues. This clone was counted between two and nine times. Method: immunoSEQ multiplex PCR; TCRdb's copy keeps in-frame clones and lacks some. The table records about 35,000 clones, over 75% of them present only once. This clonotype was obtained from an adult with an advanced solid tumor such as melanoma, head and neck, liver or kidney cancer. This sequence joins TRBV2 and TRBJ2-7; 10 bases are shared with TRBD1. Specimen: CD4+ or CD8+ T cells sorted from blood, collected in a trial of the OX40 agonist ivuxolimab. CDR3 loop: CASSFDRGLEQYF. The CDR3 DNA is TGTGCCAGCAGCTTTGACAGGGGGCTCGAGCAGTACTTC.